This T cell receptor beta chain was identified in a study of blood T cell repertoires in COVID-19 (dated by TCRdb to the early 2020s). In terms of the full investigation: Samples covering the acute and convalescent phases of COVID-19 were provided by collaborators in the United States, Italy and Spain. HLA class I and class II types, where available, came from metadata supplied by the sample provider rather than from assay-based typing. The sample metadata nearly always contained a de-identified subject ID, COVID-19 status, age in years and sex. Samples came from the ongoing ImmuneRACE study (first 160 participants) plus 1,254 subjects from 6 global collaborators. The dataset comprised deeply sampled blood TCRbeta repertoires from subjects exposed to, actively infected with, or recovered from COVID-19. The material from the prospective study consisted of cDNA or gDNA derived from T cells, B-cell-depleted T cells, or PBMCs. The repertoires were made available in a free public database intended to serve as a resource for research on the immune response to SARS-CoV-2.

The germline V gene specifies SGHNT as CDR1 and YENEEA as CDR2. Trimming at the junction amounts to 4 bases on V and 6 bases on J, and the germline ends lie 10 bases apart. The CDR3 starts with the cysteine, ends with the phenylalanine, and has 12 residues. Just CDR3 DNA is preserved here, 36 bases in frame from base 1. Broader findings and caveats from the paper: How much clinical and demographic metadata was included differed by source and by participant, and the metadata was provided uncurated.

For this clone: The antigen it recognizes is unknown. The sample holds no much larger clone one base away, and base qualities are not on file.

The collaborating institutions used their own protocols to collect whole blood in K2EDTA tubes. Collaborator samples were shipped for TCRbeta analysis as frozen whole blood, isolated PBMCs, or DNA extracted from either sample type. The immunoSEQ Assay, a bias-controlled multiplex PCR, was used to amplify TCRbeta CDR3 regions from genomic DNA. Turning to the authors' computational methods: The number of nucleated cells in each sample was estimated by amplification of reference gene primers within the assay. Sequence reads were collapsed and filtered to measure the absolute abundance of every unique TCRbeta CDR3 rearrangement. For each sample, productive Simpson clonality was calculated as the square root of Simpson's diversity index over productive rearrangements. TCRdb mirrors the immuneACCESS table, restricted to in-frame sequences. Some clones are absent from its copies; in checked studies, under half trace to an unresolved V gene, and the reason for the others is unknown. That table is the source of V, J and clone size, and D and trimming were worked out from the DNA. This sample has under 250,000 clones in its table, and 84% of those were observed once. The ten biggest clones cover around 13% of the sample.

The material sequenced was peripheral blood. This sequence was found in a human donor in a cohort sampled during active COVID-19. Here the chain combines TRBV11-3 and TRBJ2-7; a weak D assignment points to TRBD2 (5 bases agree). Here is the DNA: TGTGCCAGCAGCTCCGGACTCGGCGAGCAGTACTTC. This yields the protein CASSSGLGEQYF. Here the CDR3 is joined to the reference TRBV11-3 and TRBJ2-7 genes, and the full variable domain is: EAGVVQSPRYKIIEKKQPVAFWCNPISGHNTLYWYLQNLGQGPELLIRYENEEAVDDSQLPKDRFSAERLKGVDSTLKIQPAELGDSAVYLCASSSGLGEQYFGPGTRLTVT.